This TCR beta chain was captured by sequencing in a study of T cells after posttransplantation cyclophosphamide. Study-level findings and limits: Recipient CMV seropositivity and CMV reactivation strongly tracked TRB clonality. Donor CD8+ memory clones often dominated recipient blood repertoires at later times.

This clone was found many times. Its antigen is undetermined. Germline V gene sequence: CDR1 MGHRA, CDR2 YSYEKL. This CDR3 region has 15 residues. V gave up 1 base and J gave up 5 bases; unmatched junction bases: 5. Peripheral blood was collected from the related graft donor on the marrow donation day. The assay was immunoSEQ multiplex PCR, and TCRdb's table has in-frame clones only and misses some. The table lists roughly 42,000 clones, with no singletons. This TCR derives from a woman between 50 and 59 years old in good health and a related stem cell transplant donor. V gene TRBV4-1 combines with J gene TRBJ1-5; 7 bases match TRBD1. Sequenced sample: PBMCs. CDR3 in DNA: TGCGCCAGCAGCCAAGGCAGGGGGACTGATCAGCCCCAGCATTTT. As protein: CASSQGRGTDQPQHF.